This T cell receptor (beta chain) was recorded in a study of cytomegalovirus exposure and HLA in healthy donors. The PCR employed 60 Vbeta primers together with 13 Jbeta primers. Generated by immunoSEQ multiplex PCR, the TCRdb table keeps only in-frame clones and is missing some. Of some 90,000 clones in the sample, 78% were seen once. Losses at the gene ends were 6 bases for V and 3 bases for J; bases not matched to a gene: 4. CDR3 size: 14 residues. Germline CDR1 MNHEY, CDR2 SMNVEV (reference sequence). This TCR came from a male donor in good health and CMV-seropositive. The chain employs TRBV27 and TRBJ2-7; TRBD1 matches 11 bases. The sequencing sample was made of PBMCs. Here the CDR3 reads CASRTGTGGYEQYF. The CDR3 DNA reads TGTGCCAGCAGGACCGGGACAGGGGGCTACGAGCAGTACTTC.